The present TCR beta chain was sequenced within a study of CXCR3-negative and CXCR3-positive naive CD8 T cells. Study information: The study obtained 130 million to 150 million TRB reads, about 1.5 +/- 0.3 million per library.

In regard to this clonotype: Its antigen is unidentified.

From germline, CDR1 is MGHRA and CDR2 YSYEKL. The CDR3 is 12 residues long. General observations from the study: Naive cells with CXCR3 showed TRB CDR3s that were more hydrophobic than those in CXCR3-negative naive cells. Both naive subsets showed comparably high diversity, and memory CD8+ cells showed much lower diversity. Cryopreservation partially decreased CXCR3 expression, and most assays used fresh PBMCs.

The TRB cDNA libraries were prepared by 5' RACE with UMI labels. TCRdb re-called the 5' RACE reads and catalogs CDR3 proteins one per entry, DNA excluded. Its clone listing holds some 150,000 distinct CDR3 sequences. The CD45RO-CCR7+CD27+CD95- phenotype denoted naive CD8+ T cells. The chain employs TRBV4-1 and TRBJ2-7; TCRdb designates TRBD1, a call that cannot be tested without DNA. The sequencing input was naive CXCR3+ CD8+ T cells from blood. As for subset: CD45RO-CCR7+CD27+CD95- naive CD8+ T cells expressing CXCR3 (TNR3+). The TCR comes from a human donor in good health. Some clones in this sample may be carry-over from other donors' samples. The CDR3 reads CASSLRGDEQYF.